The T cell receptor beta chain described here comes from a study of blood T cell repertoires in COVID-19. Turning to the study itself: Sites across the United States, Italy and Spain contributed samples from acute and convalescent COVID-19. The cDNA or gDNA used as material had been derived from T cells, B-cell-depleted T cells, or PBMCs.

As originally analysed: From reference gene primer amplification, estimates of nucleated cell counts were derived. Libraries were prepared by immunoSEQ multiplex PCR; TCRdb keeps only in-frame clonotypes and omits some of them. The DNA gave D and trimming, while V, J and clone size come from that table. The sample includes more than 250,000 clones, approximately 86% of them seen just once. V lost 4 bases to trimming and J lost 4 bases, with 7 bases between them. Germline V gene lookup returns CDR1 SGHNT and CDR2 YENEEA. This CDR3 is 13 amino acids long. Specimen: peripheral blood. The V call is TRBV11-3, the J call TRBJ2-2; no clear D. This TCR was sampled from a man between 18 and 29 years old with active or convalescent COVID-19. CDR3 residues: CASSSFSTGELFF. CDR3 sequence (DNA): TGTGCCAGCAGCTCCTTTTCCACCGGGGAGCTGTTTTTT. Using reference TRBV11-3 and TRBJ2-2 for the parts outside the CDR3, the full variable domain is EAGVVQSPRYKIIEKKQPVAFWCNPISGHNTLYWYLQNLGQGPELLIRYENEEAVDDSQLPKDRFSAERLKGVDSTLKIQPAELGDSAVYLCASSSFSTGELFFGEGSRLTVL.